Shown below are 6 T cell receptor beta chains from a single sample sequenced in a study of regulatory T cells in long-lasting Graves disease. The sample's time point: persistent/refractory GD, antithyroid drugs over 5 years with positive TRAb. PBMC-derived RNA was used for the TCR library. CDR3-region Arm-PCR and iRepertoire HTBI primers produced the TCR beta libraries. A single record per CDR3 protein comes from TCRdb applying MiXCR to the multiplex PCR reads. Among 450,000 or so distinct CDR3 sequences listed, around 21% were seen once. The sample was peripheral blood mononuclear cells (PBMCs), taken when the disease was refractory, from a patient treated with antithyroid drugs. These receptors were obtained from a female donor with Graves disease.

This clonotype has at least ten counts. The V call is TRBV6-1, the J call TRBJ1-5, with TRBD1 matching 7 bases. Germline CDR1 and CDR2: MNHNS and SASEGT. Trimming cost V 6 bases and J 7 bases; bases outside gene matches: 9. The CDR3 totals 14 residues. The CDR3: CASRLDRVKQPQHF. The CDR3 coding sequence is TGTGCCAGCAGACTAGACAGGGTTAAACAGCCCCAGCATTTT.

The chain employs TRBV29-1 and TRBJ1-1, with D perhaps matching TRBD1 (6 bases). Per germline, CDR1 SQVTM and CDR2 ANQGSEA. V dropped 8 bases and J dropped 1 base, with 11 bases sitting between them. The CDR3 length is 12 residues. CDR3 amino acids: CSLRTANTEAFF. CDR3 nucleotides: TGCAGCCTACGGACAGCGAACACTGAAGCTTTCTTT.

The chain carries TRBV19 and TRBJ1-2; the match to TRBD1 covers 7 bases. Germline V gene sequence: CDR1 LNHDA, CDR2 SQIVND (reference sequence). CDR3 length equals 14 residues. Trimming took 5 bases from V and 2 from J; bases not matched to a gene: 5. CDR3 DNA: TGTGCCAGTAGTGTGACAGGGCCAAACTATGGCTACACCTTC. It specifies CASSVTGPNYGYTF.

Many counts were recorded for this clonotype. The chain joins TRBV6-5 to TRBJ2-5; possibly TRBD1 for D (6 bases). The V end lost 2 bases, the J end lost 5 bases, and 18 bases lay between the germline ends. The CDR3 has 16 amino acids. Germline loops: CDR1 MNHEY, CDR2 SVGAGI. The CDR3 loop reads CASSYRGRGVSETQYF. The DNA of the CDR3 is TGTGCCAGCAGTTACAGGGGCAGGGGAGTTTCGGAGACCCAGTACTTC.

There are many counts of this clonotype. The chain joins TRBV3-1 to TRBJ1-2, with 7 bases identical to TRBD1. The V segment lost 3 bases and the J segment 4 bases; nucleotides outside the gene matches: 5. From germline, CDR1 is LGHDT and CDR2 YNNKEL (reference sequence). The CDR3 runs 14 residues. The CDR3 here is CASSQRGRSYGYTF. The CDR3 DNA reads as TGTGCCAGCAGCCAGAGGGGGCGCAGCTATGGCTACACCTTC.

This clonotype appeared a few times. The junction shows a germline mismatch at one end, possibly a read error. The V call is TRBV7-2, the J call TRBJ1-1; 8 positions match TRBD1. Germline V gene lookup returns CDR1 SGHTA and CDR2 FQGNSA. The CDR3 sequence is 15 residues long. CDR3 region: CASSRRQGMNTEASF. The CDR3 bases are TGTGCCAGCAGCAGAAGACAGGGGATGAACACTGAAGCTTCCTTT.